The 18 T cell receptor beta chains below all came from one sample that was sequenced in a study of shared clonotypes between healthy human individuals. Some clones are missing from TCRdb's copy, which holds only in-frame ones; the method was immunoSEQ multiplex PCR. The sample yields 550,000 to 750,000 clones, around 95% seen once. Positively selected for CCR7, the CD45RO-negative cells used as naive CD8 cells excluded terminally differentiated effector memory CD45RA+ cells. The sequencing input was naive CD8+ T cells sorted from blood. All receptors come from a woman in her 30s in good health.

As DNA, the CDR3 is TGTGCCAGTGCTCCGGGACAGGGCGACTACAATGAGCAGTTCTTC. Its translation is CASAPGQGDYNEQFF. The chain has TRBV19 and TRBJ2-1, with 9 bases that match TRBD1. CDR3 length: 15 residues. V lost 8 bases to trimming and J lost 3 bases; unmatched junction nucleotides: 8. The germline gives CDR1 LNHDA, CDR2 SQIVND (reference sequence).

CDR3 sequence: CASSLATGEYNEQFF. The CDR3 DNA is TGTGCCAGCAGCTTAGCGACGGGAGAGTACAATGAGCAGTTCTTC. The chain carries TRBV7-9 and TRBJ2-1, with D tentatively TRBD2 (6 bases). Germline CDR1 is SEHNR and CDR2 is FQNEAQ (reference sequence). Trimming shortened V by 0 bases and J by 4 bases, and 10 bases separated the two germline ends. The length of the CDR3 is 15 residues. Drawing the rest from reference TRBV7-9 and TRBJ2-1, the complete variable domain is DTGVSQNPRHKITKRGQNVTFRCDPISEHNRLYWYRQTLGQGPEFLTYFQNEAQLEKSRLLSDRFSAERPKGSFSTLEIQRTEQGDSAMYLCASSLATGEYNEQFFGPGTRLTVL.

The rearrangement joins TRBV5-8 to TRBJ2-2; no definite D call. This CDR3 is 15 amino acids long. Germline V gene data show CDR1 as SGHTS and CDR2 as YDEGEE. V was cut by 0 bases and J by 2 bases, with 8 bases left in between. The CDR3 protein is CASSLVQINTGELFF. CDR3 DNA sequence: TGTGCCAGCAGCTTGGTACAGATAAACACCGGGGAGCTGTTTTTT.

The chain employs TRBV5-6 and TRBJ2-7; TRBD1 matches 10 bases. Germline V gives CDR1 SGHDT, CDR2 YYEEEE. CDR3 length: 15 residues. J gave up 4 bases and V 0 bases, and 4 bases lay outside the gene matches. The CDR3 reads CASSLEGTGVYEQYF. CDR3 nucleotide sequence: TGTGCCAGCAGCTTGGAGGGGACAGGGGTTTACGAGCAGTACTTC.

This chain links TRBV27 with TRBJ1-3; 7 bases align to TRBD1. With V trimmed by 2 bases and J by 0 bases, 4 bases remained unmatched. There are 16 residues in the CDR3. Germline V gives CDR1 MNHEY, CDR2 SMNVEV (reference sequence). As DNA, the CDR3 is TGTGCCAGCAGTTTAGATCACAGGGGCTCTGGAAACACCATATATTTT. Translated, it gives CASSLDHRGSGNTIYF.

The CDR3 loop is CASSLKLAGSYEQYF. CDR3 coding DNA: TGCGCCAGCAGCCTCAAACTAGCGGGCTCCTACGAGCAGTACTTC. The rearrangement joins TRBV4-1 to TRBJ2-7; TRBD2 aligns across 9 bases. This CDR3 is built from 15 residues. V was pared by 4 bases and J by 0 bases, with 4 bases of the junction left unmatched. The germline CDR1 and CDR2 sequences are MGHRA and YSYEKL.

This chain links TRBV4-1 with TRBJ2-5; D gene uncertain. The J call may not be correct, given that the DNA end is closer to TRBJ2-7. CDR3 length: 13 residues. The V gene's germline CDR1 is MGHRA and CDR2 YSYEKL. The CDR3 nucleotides are TGCGCCAGCAGCCACGATCGCGGATACGAGCAGTACTTC. This sequence encodes CASSHDRGYEQYF.

Comments on this clone: Other DNA sequences within the sample encode an identical CDR3. The genes are TRBV28 and TRBJ1-5; tentative D call: TRBD1 (6 bases). This CDR3 is 14 amino acids long. With 6 bases removed from V and 4 bases from J, the gap between germline ends came to 13 bases. Per the germline V gene, CDR1 is MDHEN and CDR2 is SYDVKM. The CDR3, as DNA: TGTGCCAGCAGCCAGACAGGATTAAATCAGCCCCAGCATTTT. Encoded protein: CASSQTGLNQPQHF. The full variable domain, with the rest looked up from reference TRBV28 and TRBJ1-5, is DVKVTQSSRYLVKRTGEKVFLECVQDMDHENMFWYRQDPGLGLRLIYFSYDVKMKEKGDIPEGYSVSREKKERFSLILESASTNQTSMYLCASSQTGLNQPQHFGDGTRLSIL.

The chain links TRBV6-5 to TRBJ1-2, with 8 bases that match TRBD1. V lost 4 bases, J lost 8 bases, and 3 bases stayed unmatched. Germline assignment: CDR1 MNHEY and CDR2 SVGAGI. The CDR3 sequence is 12 residues long. The CDR3 loop reads CASSSTGVGYTF. The CDR3, as DNA: TGTGCCAGCAGTTCGACAGGGGTAGGCTACACCTTC.

The gene calls are TRBV27 and TRBJ2-1, with 9 positions matching TRBD1. Germline V CDR1 and CDR2: MNHEY, SMNVEV (reference sequence). The V and J ends lost 3 bases and 7 bases, in that order; junction bases with no gene match: 4. The CDR3 consists of 14 residues. CDR3 protein: CASSLRTGANEQFF. CDR3 coding DNA: TGTGCCAGCAGTTTGAGGACAGGGGCAAATGAGCAGTTCTTC.

The CDR3 DNA is TGTGCCAGCAGTACAACTAGCGGGTTTACCTACGAGCAGTACTTC. Its protein product is CASSTTSGFTYEQYF. This chain uses TRBV28 with TRBJ2-7, with 9 bases aligning to TRBD2. The CDR3 has 15 residues. Germline CDR1 MDHEN, CDR2 SYDVKM. Unmatched junction bases numbered 7, after V lost 5 bases and J lost 2 bases.

The chain couples TRBV5-1 to TRBJ1-2, with a possible D match to TRBD1 (5 bases). The V end was cut by 1 base, the J end by 8 bases, with 15 bases between. Germline CDR1 SGHRS, CDR2 YFSETQ. The CDR3 sequence is 14 residues long. DNA of the CDR3: TGCGCCAGCAGCTTGAATGGGGGAAGTGAGGGCTACACCTTC. Protein product: CASSLNGGSEGYTF.

V is TRBV18 and J is TRBJ2-5; 11 bases map to TRBD1. The V gene end was trimmed by 3 bases and the J gene end by 3 bases; junction bases not matched to a gene: 3. The CDR3 spans 15 residues. Germline V gene sequence: CDR1 KGHSH, CDR2 LQKENI. CDR3 protein: CASSPGTGGEETQYF. The CDR3 nucleotides read TGTGCCAGCTCACCCGGGACAGGGGGTGAAGAGACCCAGTACTTC.

The chain carries TRBV19 and TRBJ2-2; D remains ambiguous. Germline V CDR1 and CDR2: LNHDA, SQIVND (reference sequence). The CDR3 is 13 amino acids. Trimming shortened V by 1 base and J by 4 bases, and 4 bases separated the two germline ends. CDR3 amino acids: CASSIGPTGELFF. The CDR3 DNA reads as TGTGCCAGTAGTATAGGTCCCACCGGGGAGCTGTTTTTT.

The chain is built from TRBV6-5 and TRBJ2-1; D remains ambiguous. Trimming pared 4 bases from V and 4 bases from J, leaving 2 bases between. Germline loops: CDR1 MNHEY, CDR2 SVGAGI. The CDR3 spans 11 residues. The CDR3 region is CASSWYNEQFF. The CDR3, as DNA: TGTGCCAGCAGTTGGTACAATGAGCAGTTCTTC.

The chain carries TRBV7-9 and TRBJ1-1; 7 positions agree with TRBD1. The CDR3 is 13 residues long. Trimming took 5 bases from V and 7 from J; bases not matched to a gene: 7. Germline V gene sequence: CDR1 SEHNR, CDR2 FQNEAQ (reference sequence). In nucleotides, the CDR3 is TGTGCCAGCAGCCGAAACAGGGACAGTGAAGCTTTCTTT. As protein: CASSRNRDSEAFF.

The chain combines TRBV15 with TRBJ1-2; no firm D call. This CDR3 spans 13 amino acids. Germline CDR1 is LNHNV and CDR2 is YYDKDF (reference sequence). The V end lost 4 bases, the J end lost 2 bases, and 8 bases lay between the germline ends. The CDR3 loop reads CATSIANNYGYTF. CDR3 nucleotide sequence: TGTGCCACCAGCATAGCGAACAACTATGGCTACACCTTC. Supplemented by reference TRBV15 and TRBJ1-2, the full variable domain reads DAMVIQNPRYQVTQFGKPVTLSCSQTLNHNVMYWYQQKSSQAPKLLFHYYDKDFNNEADTPDNFQSRRPNTSFCFLDIRSPGLGDTAMYLCATSIANNYGYTFGSGTRLTVV.

The DNA for the CDR3 is TGTGCCAGCAGCCCGCCCGGCGGTAGCGGGAGCTCCGAGCAGTACTTC. Protein product: CASSPPGGSGSSEQYF. This sequence joins TRBV5-4 and TRBJ2-7; 9 bases fit TRBD2. V trimming: 4 bases; J trimming: 6 bases; junction bases outside the gene matches: 14. CDR1 SGHNT and CDR2 YYREEE come from the germline V gene (reference sequence). The CDR3 runs to 16 residues.